The present entry profiles one T cell receptor beta chain with its context. Its target is not known. This specimen belongs to a study of cytomegalovirus exposure and HLA in healthy donors. CDR1 is LNHDA, CDR2 SQIVND, per germline (reference sequence). This CDR3 is built from 15 residues. V lost 6 bases and J lost 1, with 12 bases in between. Whole-study findings and limits: Some V segments, TRBV6-2 and TRBV6-3 among them, were indistinguishable and were therefore excluded.

Primers: 60 Vbeta forward and 13 Jbeta reverse. Method: immunoSEQ multiplex PCR; TCRdb's copy keeps in-frame clones and lacks some. This sample's table reports about 130,000 clones. Input material: PBMCs. The chain is built from TRBV19 and TRBJ2-2, with D perhaps matching TRBD2 (6 bases). This clonotype originated in a woman aged 40 to 55 in good health and CMV-seropositive. The CDR3 DNA follows: TGTGCCAGTAGATCAGGGACTCAGAACACCGGGGAGCTGTTTTTT. Translation gives CASRSGTQNTGELFF.